The TCR beta chain under discussion was sequenced for a study of T-cell reconstitution after alpha-beta-depleted transplantation in children. Study-level points and caveats: T-cell counts and diversity at one year post-transplant came mainly from newly produced T cells. Reports say that about two months after transplant, the alpha-beta T cells came out of several hundred graft clones that had expanded. Surviving recipient cells, namely T cells and thymic progenitors, were the source of high day-60 TCRbeta diversity in some patients.

In this sample, this clonotype turned up a few times. Antigen: not known. Unique molecular identifiers were incorporated when the TCRbeta library was constructed. TCRdb re-called the PCR reads with MiXCR, one entry per CDR3 protein. The repertoire includes almost 250,000 distinct CDR3 sequences, about 25% of them detected once, and about 2.8% sits in the top ten. This TCR derives from a girl under 10 years old with Fanconi anemia, due to receive a stem cell transplant. The source material was PBMCs, sampled before TCRalphabeta/CD19-depleted stem cell transplant.

The CDR3 coding sequence is TGTGCCAGCAGTGAATACTTCCGGGACAGGGGGTCCGAGCAGTACTTC. It translates to CASSEYFRDRGSEQYF. The rearrangement joins TRBV25-1 to TRBJ2-7, with 11 bases identical to TRBD1. The CDR3 contains 16 residues. Looked up from germline, CDR1 is MGHDK and CDR2 is SYGVNS. Losses at the gene ends were 0 bases for V and 6 bases for J; bases not matched to a gene: 7.